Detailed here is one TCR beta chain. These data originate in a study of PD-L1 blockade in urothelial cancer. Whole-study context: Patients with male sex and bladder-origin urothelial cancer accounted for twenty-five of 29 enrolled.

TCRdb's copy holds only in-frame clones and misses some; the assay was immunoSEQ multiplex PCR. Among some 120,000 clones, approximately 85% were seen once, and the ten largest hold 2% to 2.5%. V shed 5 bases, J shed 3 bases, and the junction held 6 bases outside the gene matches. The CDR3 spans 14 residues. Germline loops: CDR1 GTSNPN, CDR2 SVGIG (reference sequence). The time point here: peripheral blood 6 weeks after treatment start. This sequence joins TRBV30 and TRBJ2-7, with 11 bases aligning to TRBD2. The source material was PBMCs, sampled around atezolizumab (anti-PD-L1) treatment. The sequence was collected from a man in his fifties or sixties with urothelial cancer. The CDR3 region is CAWSGTSGVYEQYF. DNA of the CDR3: TGTGCCTGGTCAGGGACTAGCGGAGTCTACGAGCAGTACTTC.